Below, 10 T cell receptor beta chains from the same sample are listed, as sequenced in a study of monozygotic twins with inflammatory bowel disease. Using the 5' RACE reads, TCRdb records one entry per CDR3 protein without DNA. This sample contains fewer than 550,000 distinct CDR3 sequences. Sequencing was performed on blood. The receptors were gathered from a human donor with ulcerative colitis or Crohn's disease, or a healthy co-twin of an affected twin (not recorded which).

The rearrangement uses TRBV5-1 and TRBJ2-1. The germline V gene has CDR1 SGHRS and CDR2 YFSETQ. The CDR3 spans 17 residues. CDR3 sequence reads: CASSFAVSAASYNEQFF.

The chain joins TRBV18 to TRBJ2-1; TCRdb's D call, TRBD2, is unchecked because there is no DNA. The CDR3 totals 16 residues. Germline V gene data show CDR1 as KGHSH and CDR2 as LQKENI. The CDR3: CASSPRTSGRTDEQFF.

The chain has TRBV20-1 and TRBJ1-1; as DNA is missing, the TRBD1 call by TCRdb cannot be tested. This CDR3 is built from 18 residues. The germline V gene has CDR1 DFQATT and CDR2 SNEGSKA (reference sequence). The CDR3 sequence: CSARAFPGQGGPPGEAFF.

This rearrangement joins TRBV12-3 or TRBV12-4 to TRBJ1-2; TCRdb's assignment of TRBD1 cannot be checked, as there is no DNA. This CDR3 has 12 residues. This CDR3 reads CASSLGQYSYTF.

The chain uses TRBV18 and TRBJ1-2; TCRdb calls TRBD1, which cannot be checked without DNA. The CDR3 has 14 amino acids. Germline CDR1 is KGHSH and CDR2 is LQKENI. The CDR3 loop reads CASFAWTGDYGYTF.

This sequence joins TRBV12-3 or TRBV12-4 and TRBJ2-1; as DNA is missing, the TRBD1 call by TCRdb cannot be tested. The CDR3 has 16 residues. The chain's CDR3 is CASSPQGSVYHNEQFF.

This rearrangement joins TRBV7-9 to TRBJ2-2; TCRdb outputs TRBD2, but without DNA this stays unchecked. The germline CDR1 and CDR2 sequences are SEHNR and FQNEAQ (reference sequence). The CDR3 length is 16 residues. The CDR3 sequence: CASSPGPGLATGELFF.

The chain links TRBV11-2 to TRBJ1-6. The CDR3 has 15 amino acids. CDR1 is SGHAT and CDR2 is FQNNGV in the germline V gene. The CDR3 spells CASSSRVHYNSPLHF.

This chain joins TRBV7-9 and TRBJ2-5; the TCRdb D gene call, TRBD2, has no DNA to confirm it. Germline assignment: CDR1 SEHNR and CDR2 FQNEAQ (reference sequence). The CDR3 length is 15 residues. Here the CDR3 reads CASSLTLWREETQYF.

The CDR3 reads CASSSTSGGAGSEQFF. The rearrangement uses TRBV5-1 and TRBJ2-1; TCRdb gives TRBD2 as the D gene, but with no DNA this cannot be confirmed. From germline, CDR1 is SGHRS and CDR2 YFSETQ. CDR3 size: 16 residues.